These 27 T cell receptor beta chains originate from one sample sequenced in a study of beta chain features in type 1 diabetes. As every portion of the isolated RNA was reverse transcribed, the sequencing read expressed TCRB transcripts. Using immunoSEQ multiplex PCR, the repertoire was profiled, and TCRdb retains in-frame clones only, with some absent. The profile shows fewer than 150,000 clones, about 7% of them singletons. Sequenced material: central memory CD4+ T cells from blood. Source of these receptors: a woman between 25 and 40 years old in good health.

This clone was detected ten times or more. The chain couples TRBV4-2 to TRBJ1-3; D is undetermined. Germline lookup yields CDR1 LGHNA and CDR2 YNFKEQ. The CDR3 is made up of 16 amino acids. V lost 2 bases to trimming and J lost 0 bases, with 11 bases between them. The CDR3 DNA sequence: TGTGCCAGCAGCCAAATACAGATATCCTCTGGAAACACCATATATTTT. It codes for CASSQIQISSGNTIYF.

V usage is TRBV11-3 and J usage is TRBJ2-5; TRBD2 aligns across 13 bases. The trim removed 5 bases at V and 5 bases at J, leaving 11 bases unmatched. The CDR3 covers 17 residues. Germline loops: CDR1 SGHNT, CDR2 YENEEA. The CDR3 nucleotides are TGTGCCAGCAGCCAAGCTTTTGGGACTAGCGGGACGGAGACCCAGTACTTC. Translation: CASSQAFGTSGTETQYF.

The rearrangement links TRBV18 to TRBJ1-2; 8 bases are a match to TRBD1. The length of the CDR3 is 12 residues. In germline, CDR1 is KGHSH, CDR2 LQKENI. V trimming: 3 bases; J trimming: 7 bases; junction bases outside the gene matches: 1. CDR3 coding DNA: TGTGCCAGCTCACCTACAGGGGGTGGCTACACCTTC. It specifies CASSPTGGGYTF.

This clone was counted ten times or more. The rearrangement links TRBV4-2 to TRBJ2-6; D is unresolved. The CDR3 is 16 residues long. CDR1 and CDR2 from the germline V gene are LGHNA and YNFKEQ. Trimming removed 0 bases at V and 5 bases at J, with 11 bases between. The chain's CDR3 is CASSQEGGTWANVLTF. CDR3 nucleotides: TGTGCCAGCAGCCAAGAAGGCGGCACCTGGGCCAACGTCCTGACTTTC.

The genes are TRBV6-6 and TRBJ1-2; D may be TRBD1 (5 bases). With 4 bases removed from V and 5 bases from J, the gap between germline ends came to 11 bases. Germline CDR1 MNHNY, CDR2 SVGAGI (reference sequence). The CDR3 loop spans 13 amino acids. The CDR3: CASSSDSPYGYTF. CDR3 in DNA: TGTGCCAGCAGTTCAGACAGCCCGTATGGCTACACCTTC.

The table lists this clone with many counts. Here the CDR3 reads CASARGGQETQYF. CDR3 DNA: TGTGCCAGCGCCCGGGGGGGGCAAGAGACCCAGTACTTC. V usage is TRBV7-2 and J usage is TRBJ2-5; 8 bases are shared with TRBD2. V shed 8 bases and J 2 bases; nucleotides not matched to a gene: 4. Germline CDR1 and CDR2: SGHTA and FQGNSA. The CDR3 spans 13 residues.

This clone appeared a few times. V is TRBV7-2 and J is TRBJ2-7; 7 bases are shared with TRBD2. Germline V gene lookup returns CDR1 SGHTA and CDR2 FQGNSA. Germline trimming cut 5 bases from V and 3 bases from J; bases unmatched to any gene: 16. CDR3 length: 17 amino acids. CDR3 amino acids: CASSLVGGGPVNYEQYF. DNA for the CDR3: TGTGCCAGCAGCCTGGTTGGGGGAGGGCCCGTAAACTACGAGCAGTACTTC.

This clone was counted ten times or more. This chain links TRBV29-1 with TRBJ1-5; 8 bases are shared with TRBD1. Germline V gene lookup returns CDR1 SQVTM and CDR2 ANQGSEA. V lost 4 bases to trimming and J lost 2 bases; unmatched junction nucleotides: 4. This CDR3 spans 14 amino acids. The CDR3 loop is CSVVLQGGNQPQHF. The CDR3 DNA sequence: TGCAGCGTTGTCCTACAGGGGGGCAATCAGCCCCAGCATTTT.

This clone came up a few times. The chain combines TRBV29-1 with TRBJ2-7, with D tentatively TRBD2 (5 bases). Trimming removed 3 bases from V and 3 bases from J, with 27 bases in between. This CDR3 has 18 residues. Per germline, CDR1 SQVTM and CDR2 ANQGSEA. DNA of the CDR3: TGCAGCGTTGACGGGGAAGGGATATCCGCGGGCTTCCTCTACGAGCAGTACTTC. Translating gives CSVDGEGISAGFLYEQYF.

This clone was detected ten times or more. V is TRBV6-5 and J is TRBJ2-1; D remains unclear. The V end lost 5 bases, the J end lost 7 bases, and 6 bases lay between the germline ends. The CDR3 length is 11 residues. Germline lookup yields CDR1 MNHEY and CDR2 SVGAGI. The CDR3 sequence is CASSAENEQFF. The CDR3 coding sequence is TGTGCCAGCAGTGCGGAGAATGAGCAGTTCTTC.

This clone was found a few times. Written as DNA, the CDR3 is TGTGCCAGCAGTTTATTAAGCAGCAATCAGCCCCAGCATTTT. Translation gives CASSLLSSNQPQHF. The gene calls are TRBV27 and TRBJ1-5; D not resolved. V was clipped by 1 base and J by 1 base, with 5 bases between them. From germline, CDR1 is MNHEY and CDR2 SMNVEV (reference sequence). The length of the CDR3 is 14 residues.

The chain carries TRBV19 and TRBJ1-5; 7 bases align to TRBD1. Germline V gene data show CDR1 as LNHDA and CDR2 as SQIVND (reference sequence). Trimming cost V 6 bases and J 4 bases; bases outside gene matches: 3. CDR3 length: 13 amino acids. In DNA form, the CDR3 reads TGTGCCAGTAGCGGACAGGCTAATCAGCCCCAGCATTTT. Residues: CASSGQANQPQHF.

This clone came up a few times. The V call is TRBV19, the J call TRBJ2-2; D possibly corresponds to TRBD1 (6 bases). CDR1 is LNHDA and CDR2 is SQIVND in the germline V gene (reference sequence). Trimming took off 7 bases at V and 4 bases at J, with 19 bases between the two ends. This CDR3 is 16 amino acids long. This CDR3 is CASTPTGYRGTGELFF. In DNA, the CDR3 is TGTGCCAGTACTCCTACAGGGTATCGGGGCACCGGGGAGCTGTTTTTT.

The CDR3 nucleotides are TGTGCCAGCAGCTTAGTTTTTTTAGGGGCCGGGGAGCTGTTTTTT. Translated, it gives CASSLVFLGAGELFF. The chain links TRBV11-1 to TRBJ2-2; the D gene is possibly TRBD1 (5 bases). V gave up 1 base and J gave up 6 bases, with 12 bases separating them. This CDR3 has 15 amino acids. The germline V gene has CDR1 SGHAT and CDR2 FQDESV (reference sequence).

This clone has just a few counts. This chain joins TRBV9 and TRBJ1-5; TRBD1 agrees at 12 bases. Unmatched junction bases numbered 4, after V lost 2 bases and J lost 7 bases. The V gene's germline CDR1 is SGDLS and CDR2 YYNGEE. There are 15 residues in the CDR3. CDR3 in amino acids: CASSVDGTGGQPQHF. The CDR3 region has the DNA TGTGCCAGCAGCGTCGACGGGACAGGGGGCCAGCCCCAGCATTTT.

This clone was counted a few times. The chain combines TRBV5-4 with TRBJ2-1; weak D call: TRBD2 (6 bases). CDR3 length equals 15 residues. The germline V gene encodes CDR1 SGHNT and CDR2 YYREEE (reference sequence). Trimming left V 0 bases short and J 2 bases short, with 9 bases between. CDR3 sequence: CASSLGLGPYNEQFF. CDR3 DNA sequence: TGTGCCAGCAGCTTGGGACTAGGCCCCTACAATGAGCAGTTCTTC.

The V and J genes are TRBV28 and TRBJ2-5; 9 bases fit TRBD2. The CDR3 contains 17 residues. Germline V CDR1 and CDR2: MDHEN, SYDVKM. V shed 2 bases, J shed 1 base, and the junction held 8 bases outside the gene matches. In DNA, the CDR3 is TGTGCCAGCAGTTTAGGTTTGACTAGCGGCCTCCAAGAGACCCAGTACTTC. As protein: CASSLGLTSGLQETQYF.

This clone was observed a few times. The genes are TRBV30 and TRBJ2-7; 10 bases align to TRBD2. Unmatched junction bases numbered 3, after V lost 5 bases and J lost 2 bases. The CDR3 spans 13 residues. Germline loops: CDR1 GTSNPN, CDR2 SVGIG (reference sequence). The CDR3 reads CAWEREGTYEQYF. In DNA form, the CDR3 reads TGTGCCTGGGAGCGGGAGGGGACCTACGAGCAGTACTTC.

The rearrangement uses TRBV4-3 and TRBJ1-3; D is perhaps TRBD1 (6 bases). V was shortened by 3 bases and J by 3 bases, with 21 bases between the two germline ends. Germline V gives CDR1 LGHNA, CDR2 YSLEER. The CDR3 extends over 18 amino acids. CDR3 sequence: CASSQADGGAQVGNTIYF. For the CDR3, the DNA is TGCGCCAGCAGCCAGGCAGACGGGGGGGCGCAGGTTGGAAACACCATATATTTT.

This clone was recorded a few times. This chain joins TRBV5-1 and TRBJ2-7; 12 nucleotides match TRBD2. V gave up 2 bases and J gave up 3 bases; unmatched junction bases: 3. Looked up from germline, CDR1 is SGHRS and CDR2 is YFSETQ. The CDR3 covers 15 residues. CDR3 amino acids: CASSFQTSGSYEQYF. The CDR3 DNA follows: TGCGCCAGCAGCTTCCAGACTAGCGGGAGCTACGAGCAGTACTTC.

This clone has a count of ten or more. This chain connects TRBV15 to TRBJ2-5; 12 positions match TRBD2. From germline, CDR1 is LNHNV and CDR2 YYDKDF (reference sequence). J gave up 5 bases and V 5 bases, and 6 bases lay outside the gene matches. The CDR3 sequence is 15 residues long. This chain's CDR3 is CATSRTSGIRETQYF. CDR3 sequence (DNA): TGTGCCACCAGCCGGACTAGCGGGATTCGGGAGACCCAGTACTTC.

This clone has only a few counts. This rearrangement joins TRBV4-2 to TRBJ1-1; D is perhaps TRBD1 (6 bases). The V gene lost 4 bases and the J gene lost 4 bases, with 13 bases spanning the gap. Germline CDR1 LGHNA, CDR2 YNFKEQ. This CDR3 contains 14 residues. Written as DNA, the CDR3 is TGTGCCAGCAGCCGAGGACAGAGCGTCACTGAAGCTTTCTTT. Its protein product is CASSRGQSVTEAFF.

This clone has more than one count but fewer than ten. This chain uses TRBV28 with TRBJ1-1; no firm D call. V lost 8 bases and J 1 base, leaving 11 bases between the germline ends. CDR3 length equals 13 residues. Germline V gives CDR1 MDHEN, CDR2 SYDVKM. CDR3 sequence reads: CASGRHENTEAFF. Written as DNA, the CDR3 is TGTGCCAGCGGCCGACACGAGAACACTGAAGCTTTCTTT.

V gene TRBV6-6 combines with J gene TRBJ2-7; tentative D call: TRBD2 (6 bases). The ends were cut back, 5 bases at V and 5 bases at J, with 22 bases in the middle. The germline CDR1 and CDR2 sequences are MNHNY and SVGAGI (reference sequence). This CDR3 contains 16 residues. The CDR3 nucleotides read TGTGCCAGCAGTCTGACGGGACTCCTAGAGGCCGACGAGCAGTACTTC. Protein sequence: CASSLTGLLEADEQYF.

This clone was recorded a few times. This rearrangement joins TRBV19 to TRBJ1-2; D ambiguous. The CDR3 loop spans 14 amino acids. Germline V gene sequence: CDR1 LNHDA, CDR2 SQIVND (reference sequence). Trimming cost V 7 bases and J 3 bases, with 15 bases left between them. CDR3 protein: CASTPGVTDYGYTF. In DNA, the CDR3 is TGTGCCAGTACCCCCGGGGTGACTGACTATGGCTACACCTTC.

The chain employs TRBV14 and TRBJ2-7, with TRBD2 identical over 10 bases. The CDR3 has 16 residues. V dropped 3 bases and J dropped 6; count of bases not matched to a gene: 11. Germline lookup yields CDR1 SGHDN and CDR2 FVKESK. The chain's CDR3 is CASSQAKLAGSLEQYF. DNA of the CDR3: TGTGCCAGCAGCCAGGCTAAACTAGCGGGGTCTCTCGAGCAGTACTTC.

This clone has only a few counts. The CDR3 reads CASSLDRSDTDTQYF. CDR3 DNA: TGTGCCAGCAGCTTGGACAGATCCGACACAGATACGCAGTATTTT. The chain carries TRBV7-3 and TRBJ2-3, with a weak D call TRBD1 (6 bases). This CDR3 region has 15 residues. Trimming cost V 3 bases and J 2 bases, with 12 bases left between them. Germline V gene data show CDR1 as SGHTA and CDR2 as FQGTGA.